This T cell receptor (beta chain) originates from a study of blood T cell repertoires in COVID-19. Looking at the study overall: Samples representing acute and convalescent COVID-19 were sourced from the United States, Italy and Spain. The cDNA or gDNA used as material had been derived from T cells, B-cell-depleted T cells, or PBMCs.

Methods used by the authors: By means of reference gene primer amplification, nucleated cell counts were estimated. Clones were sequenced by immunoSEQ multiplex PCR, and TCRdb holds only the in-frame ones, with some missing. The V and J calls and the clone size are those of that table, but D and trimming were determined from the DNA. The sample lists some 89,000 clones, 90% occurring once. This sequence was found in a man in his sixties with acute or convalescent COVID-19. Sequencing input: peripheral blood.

CDR3 protein: CASSLRGGPNTEAFF. The CDR3 coding sequence is TGCGCCAGCAGCTTGAGGGGGGGTCCGAACACTGAAGCTTTCTTT. The V call is TRBV5-1, the J call TRBJ1-1; D possibly corresponds to TRBD1 (6 bases). Germline V gene sequence: CDR1 SGHRS, CDR2 YFSETQ. This CDR3 comprises 15 residues. V was pared by 1 base and J by 1 base, with 11 bases between.